The 14 T cell receptor beta chains presented below share a single source sample, sequenced in a study of response to subunit inactivated influenza vaccine. TCRdb reprocessed the RT-PCR reads via MiXCR and lists one record per CDR3 protein. Of around 580,000 distinct CDR3 sequences in the sample, about an eighth were seen once. The sample was PBMCs from blood, taken on the day of vaccination. These receptors all stem from a man aged 50 or older who received an inactivated influenza vaccine.

There are a few counts of this clonotype. The chain recombines TRBV6-1 with TRBJ2-1; D not resolved. CDR1 MNHNS and CDR2 SASEGT come from the germline V gene. The length of the CDR3 is 14 residues. Trimming removed 6 bases from V and 0 bases from J, with 9 bases in between. The CDR3 bases are TGTGCCAGCAGCGATCGAGGCTCCTACAATGAGCAGTTCTTC. Translating it yields CASSDRGSYNEQFF.

This clonotype has just a few counts. The chain uses TRBV5-1 and TRBJ2-7; the D gene could be TRBD1 or TRBD2 (7 bases each). The CDR3 has 15 amino acids. CDR1 is SGHRS and CDR2 is YFSETQ in the germline V gene. V lost 4 bases, J lost 5 bases, and 19 bases lay in between. Here the CDR3 DNA reads TGCGCCAGCAGCCCCCAGGGGGAGGGCCTCGACGAGCAGTACTTC. Translating gives CASSPQGEGLDEQYF.

This sequence joins TRBV20-1 and TRBJ2-7, with 7 bases identical to TRBD2. CDR1 and CDR2 from the germline V gene are DFQATT and SNEGSKA (reference sequence). V shed 0 bases, J shed 0 bases, and the junction held 5 bases outside the gene matches. The CDR3 runs 15 residues. The CDR3 loop reads CSARDLGGSSYEQYF. The CDR3 DNA is TGCAGTGCTAGAGATCTGGGCGGGAGCTCCTACGAGCAGTACTTC.

The gene calls are TRBV6-1 and TRBJ1-1; no reliable D call. This CDR3 has 14 amino acids. V was cut by 5 bases and J by 2 bases, with 12 bases left in between. Germline V CDR1 and CDR2: MNHNS, SASEGT. The CDR3 sequence: CASSPLSRNTEAFF. CDR3 bases: TGTGCCAGCAGTCCACTCAGCCGAAACACTGAAGCTTTCTTT.

The chain combines TRBV5-1 with TRBJ1-6; D not certain. CDR1 is SGHRS and CDR2 is YFSETQ in the germline V gene. V was clipped by 0 bases and J by 10 bases, with 17 bases between them. The length of the CDR3 is 16 residues. CDR3 in DNA: TGCGCCAGCAGCTTGGGACCCGCAACAAAGGCCTCACCCCTCCACTTT. Protein sequence: CASSLGPATKASPLHF.

Concerning this clonotype itself: Since a much larger clone is just one base distant, this may be a read error. The J gene is TRBJ2-2, the V gene TRBV7-8, with a possible D match to TRBD2 (5 bases). CDR1 is SGHVS and CDR2 is FQNEAQ in the germline V gene. The CDR3 has 15 amino acids. The DNA of the CDR3 is TGTACCAGCAGCTTAGAACTAGTAGGCACCGGGGAGCTGTTTTTT. Translation gives CTSSLELVGTGELFF.

The chain has TRBV6-1 and TRBJ2-1; no firm D call. The CDR3 contains 12 residues. V was shortened by 0 bases and J by 6 bases, with 3 bases between the two germline ends. Germline V gene lookup returns CDR1 MNHNS and CDR2 SASEGT. Here the CDR3 DNA reads TGTGCCAGCAGTGAAGCGCTCAATGAGCAGTTCTTC. This encodes CASSEALNEQFF.

This clonotype occurred many times. The chain joins TRBV9 to TRBJ2-7; 7 nucleotides align to TRBD2. Unmatched junction bases numbered 5, after V lost 0 bases and J lost 2 bases. The germline gives CDR1 SGDLS, CDR2 YYNGEE. The CDR3 has 15 residues. The CDR3 DNA reads TGTGCCAGCAGCGTAGGGGACTACCTCACCTACGAGCAGTACTTC. Protein product: CASSVGDYLTYEQYF.

This clonotype was detected a few times. The V gene is TRBV5-1, the J gene TRBJ2-7, with TRBD1 matching over 9 bases. Germline V lookup: CDR1 SGHRS, CDR2 YFSETQ. CDR3 size: 13 residues. Germline trimming cut 4 bases from V and 5 bases from J; bases unmatched to any gene: 4. CDR3: CASSRQGGHEQYF. CDR3 coding DNA: TGCGCCAGCAGCCGACAGGGGGGACACGAGCAGTACTTC.

V gene TRBV4-2 combines with J gene TRBJ2-5; D unclear. Per germline, CDR1 LGHNA and CDR2 YNFKEQ. The germline V and J ends were trimmed by 1 base and 1 base, with 13 bases remaining between them. The CDR3 runs to 16 residues. The chain's CDR3 is CASSQASTDLQETQYF. In nucleotides, the CDR3 is TGTGCCAGCAGCCAAGCCTCAACGGACCTCCAAGAGACCCAGTACTTC.

This chain joins TRBV29-1 and TRBJ2-2; unclear D gene. With 4 bases removed from V and 3 bases from J, the gap between germline ends came to 3 bases. The CDR3 loop spans 11 amino acids. Germline V gene lookup returns CDR1 SQVTM and CDR2 ANQGSEA. The CDR3 DNA is TGCAGCGTTGCGTACACCGGGGAGCTGTTTTTT. This codes for CSVAYTGELFF.

This clonotype was detected ten times or more. V is TRBV20-1 and J is TRBJ1-2, with D unresolved. V lost 4 bases and J lost 2, with 11 bases in between. CDR1 is DFQATT and CDR2 is SNEGSKA in the germline V gene (reference sequence). CDR3 size: 13 residues. DNA of the CDR3: TGCAGTGCTAAGCCTCCGGAGAACTATGGCTACACCTTC. Translation gives CSAKPPENYGYTF.

This clonotype turned up a few times. The chain's CDR3 is CASSLSAVGLAGGGNEQFF. In nucleotides, the CDR3 is TGTGCCAGCAGCTTATCGGCAGTTGGGCTAGCGGGGGGGGGCAATGAGCAGTTCTTC. The rearrangement joins TRBV7-2 to TRBJ2-1; TRBD2 aligns across 12 bases. The CDR3 extends over 19 amino acids. The germline V gene has CDR1 SGHTA and CDR2 FQGNSA. V dropped 2 bases and J dropped 6; count of bases not matched to a gene: 14. The whole variable domain, filled in from reference TRBV7-2 and TRBJ2-1, reads GAGVSQSPSNKVTEKGKDVELRCDPISGHTALYWYRQSLGQGLEFLIYFQGNSAPDKSGLPSDRFSAERTGGSVSTLTIQRTQQEDSAVYLCASSLSAVGLAGGGNEQFFGPGTRLTVL.

This clonotype has a count of ten or more. The chain links TRBV6-2 or TRBV6-3 to TRBJ2-1, with TRBD2 matching 11 bases. V shed 6 bases, J shed 5 bases, and the junction held 3 bases outside the gene matches. This CDR3 region has 14 residues. Germline V lookup: CDR1 MNHEY, CDR2 SVGEGT. The CDR3 is CASRRLAGNNEQFF. CDR3 bases: TGTGCCAGCAGACGACTAGCGGGGAACAATGAGCAGTTCTTC.